This passage covers 24 T cell receptor beta chains from one sample sequenced in a study of T cells in Graves' hyperthyroidism and ophthalmopathy. Researchers amplified the TCR beta CDR3 regions from RNA transcripts. With the HTBI primer set, the TCR CDR3 went through a first round of RT-PCR. Each CDR3 protein gets one entry after TCRdb re-called the multiplex PCR reads with MiXCR. The profile covers under 350,000 distinct CDR3 sequences, with roughly 18% appearing a single time and around 50% taken by the ten largest. The sequencing sample was made of blood. The origin of the receptors is a woman aged 50 to 65 with Graves' hyperthyroidism.

At least ten counts were recorded for this clonotype. J is TRBJ2-7 and V is TRBV20-1, with no clear D. Germline V gene lookup returns CDR1 DFQATT and CDR2 SNEGSKA (reference sequence). V lost 0 bases and J lost 4, with 13 bases in between. The CDR3 has 14 residues. CDR3 DNA: TGCAGTGCTAGAGAGAAGGAGAGCCCTTACGAGCAGTACGTC. Its translation: CSAREKESPYEQYV.

This clonotype was detected ten times or more. This chain links TRBV11-2 with TRBJ2-7; tentative D call: TRBD2 (6 bases). The CDR3 runs 15 residues. V was pared by 9 bases and J by 2 bases, with 20 bases between. CDR1 SGHAT and CDR2 FQNNGV come from the germline V gene. The CDR3 sequence: CASTLTGLATYEQYF. Written as DNA, the CDR3 is TGTGCCAGTACTTTAACGGGGCTAGCGACCTACGAGCAGTACTTC. The complete variable domain, with remaining parts taken from reference TRBV11-2 and TRBJ2-7, reads EAGVAQSPRYKIIEKRQSVAFWCNPISGHATLYWYQQILGQGPKLLIQFQNNGVVDDSQLPKDRFSAERLKGVDSTLKIQPAKLEDSAVYLCASTLTGLATYEQYFGPGTRLTVT.

The chain combines TRBV7-2 with TRBJ1-4, with 9 bases identical to TRBD1. The CDR3 consists of 14 residues. Germline CDR1 and CDR2: SGHTA and FQGNSA. The V segment lost 4 bases and the J segment 7 bases; nucleotides outside the gene matches: 4. The CDR3 reads CASSSWGQGEKLFF. CDR3 nucleotides: TGTGCCAGCAGCTCATGGGGACAGGGTGAAAAACTGTTTTTT. Drawing the rest from reference TRBV7-2 and TRBJ1-4, the complete variable domain is GAGVSQSPSNKVTEKGKDVELRCDPISGHTALYWYRQSLGQGLEFLIYFQGNSAPDKSGLPSDRFSAERTGGSVSTLTIQRTQQEDSAVYLCASSSWGQGEKLFFGSGTQLSVL.

This clonotype was seen a handful of times. The V gene is TRBV20-1, the J gene TRBJ2-4; TRBD1 aligns across 7 bases. CDR3 length: 12 amino acids. From germline, CDR1 is DFQATT and CDR2 SNEGSKA (reference sequence). V was pared by 5 bases and J by 3 bases, with 1 base of the junction left unmatched. The CDR3: CSAWDSKNIQYF. In nucleotides, the CDR3 is TGCAGTGCTTGGGACAGCAAAAACATTCAGTACTTC.

The sample holds a few counts of this clonotype. The chain joins TRBV18 to TRBJ1-1; TRBD1 might be the D (5 bases). The CDR3 is 13 residues long. The germline V and J ends were trimmed by 6 bases and 7 bases, with 15 bases remaining between them. Germline-derived CDR1 and CDR2 are KGHSH and LQKENI. The CDR3 bases are TGTGCCAGCTCGTTTAGGGACTCGGTTGAAGCTTTCTTT. It codes for CASSFRDSVEAFF.

This clonotype appeared a few times. The chain joins TRBV3-1 to TRBJ2-7, with D perhaps given as TRBD1 or TRBD2 (5 bases each). The germline V and J ends were trimmed by 4 bases and 0 bases, with 13 bases remaining between them. CDR1 LGHDT and CDR2 YNNKEL come from the germline V gene (reference sequence). The CDR3 totals 15 residues. CDR3 sequence (DNA): TGTGCCAGCAGCCTCAGGGCGGGCGACTCCTACGAGCAGTACTTC. It specifies CASSLRAGDSYEQYF.

V and J are TRBV15 and TRBJ2-7; possible D gene TRBD2, 5 bases. The CDR3 has 15 residues. Germline V gene data show CDR1 as LNHNV and CDR2 as YYDKDF (reference sequence). V dropped 0 bases and J dropped 4 bases, with 13 bases sitting between them. The CDR3 sequence is CATSRENRAGYEQYV. The CDR3 DNA reads TGTGCCACCAGCAGAGAAAATCGGGCGGGTTACGAGCAGTACGTC.

This clonotype was seen many times. The rearrangement joins TRBV20-1 to TRBJ1-1; D uncertain. CDR3 length: 10 amino acids. The V gene's germline CDR1 is DFQATT and CDR2 SNEGSKA (reference sequence). V lost 2 bases, J lost 5 bases, and 3 bases lay in between. As DNA, the CDR3 is TGCAGTGCTAGAACGACTGAAGCTTTCTTT. Its translation: CSARTTEAFF.

The rearrangement uses TRBV3-1 and TRBJ2-1; 11 bases line up with TRBD2. The V gene end was trimmed by 1 base and the J gene end by 7 bases; junction bases not matched to a gene: 6. The CDR3 loop spans 16 amino acids. The germline V gene encodes CDR1 LGHDT and CDR2 YNNKEL (reference sequence). The CDR3, as DNA: TGTGCCAGCAGCCAAGTCCGCCTAGCGGGGGGTAATGAGCAGTTCTTC. Its protein product is CASSQVRLAGGNEQFF.

The chain couples TRBV5-1 to TRBJ2-1; no reliable D call. This CDR3 spans 13 amino acids. Trimming took 7 bases from V and 8 from J, leaving 16 bases between them. Per the germline V gene, CDR1 is SGHRS and CDR2 is YFSETQ. This chain's CDR3 is CASWDTVLDEQFF. CDR3 nucleotides: TGCGCCAGCTGGGATACAGTTCTGGATGAGCAGTTCTTC.

This chain connects TRBV12-3 or TRBV12-4 to TRBJ1-2, with 7 nucleotides matching TRBD1. The V segment lost 7 bases and the J segment 4 bases; nucleotides outside the gene matches: 9. The CDR3 length is 14 residues. CDR3 amino acids: CASTTAGQTYGYTF. CDR3 coding DNA: TGTGCCAGCACTACCGCGGGACAGACCTATGGCTACACCTTC.

This clonotype was counted only a few times. The chain recombines TRBV12-5 with TRBJ2-3; D is unresolved. Germline V gives CDR1 LGHNT, CDR2 FRNRAP. The CDR3 is made up of 15 amino acids. Trimming pared 3 bases from V and 2 bases from J, leaving 12 bases between. The CDR3 reads CASGFPGESTDTQYF. Written as DNA, the CDR3 is TGTGCTAGTGGTTTCCCCGGCGAATCCACAGATACGCAGTATTTT.

The chain joins TRBV3-1 to TRBJ1-2; the D is unclear. CDR1 is LGHDT, CDR2 YNNKEL, per germline (reference sequence). The V gene lost 0 bases and the J gene lost 5 bases, with 16 bases spanning the gap. The CDR3 spans 16 residues. The DNA for the CDR3 is TGTGCCAGCAGCCAAGATACGGTTGGCAGCTCGTATGGCTACACCTTC. Translation gives CASSQDTVGSSYGYTF.

The chain employs TRBV28 and TRBJ2-2; D gene ambiguous. Per germline, CDR1 MDHEN and CDR2 SYDVKM. The CDR3 has 13 amino acids. V gave up 1 base and J gave up 5 bases, with 5 bases separating them. The CDR3 sequence is CASSLYGTGELFF. CDR3 coding DNA: TGTGCCAGCAGTTTATATGGGACCGGGGAGCTGTTTTTT.

This clonotype occurred many times. The chain uses TRBV7-2 and TRBJ1-1; no firm D call. The germline V gene encodes CDR1 SGHTA and CDR2 FQGNSA. The CDR3 length is 13 residues. V was cut by 3 bases and J by 4 bases, with 9 bases left in between. CDR3 amino acids: CASSFLVGTEAFF. The CDR3 nucleotides read TGTGCCAGCAGCTTTTTGGTGGGCACTGAAGCTTTCTTT.

This clonotype was found a few times. The rearrangement joins TRBV7-9 to TRBJ2-7; D ambiguous. Trimming cost V 3 bases and J 3 bases, with 9 bases left between them. Germline assignment: CDR1 SEHNR and CDR2 FQNEAQ (reference sequence). The CDR3 totals 13 residues. CDR3 in amino acids: CASSLEMDYEQYF. The CDR3 DNA follows: TGTGCCAGCAGCTTGGAAATGGACTACGAGCAGTACTTC.

The chain is built from TRBV15 and TRBJ2-3; D is possibly TRBD2 (6 bases). V dropped 0 bases and J dropped 10 bases, with 14 bases sitting between them. The CDR3 runs to 14 residues. Germline CDR1 and CDR2: LNHNV and YYDKDF (reference sequence). The CDR3 loop is CATSRDTPEGSQYF. The CDR3 DNA reads TGTGCCACCAGCAGAGATACGCCGGAGGGTTCGCAGTATTTT.

At least ten counts were recorded for this clonotype. The chain links TRBV6-2 or TRBV6-3 to TRBJ2-5, with D possibly TRBD2 on 6 matching bases. Deletions cut 6 bases from V and 4 bases from J, with 12 bases between. Germline CDR1 is MNHEY and CDR2 is SVGEGT. This CDR3 region has 13 residues. The CDR3 region has the DNA TGTGCCAGCAGCCACGAGGAGGGAGAGACCCAGTACTTC. It codes for CASSHEEGETQYF.

This clonotype has a count of ten or more. This sequence joins TRBV19 and TRBJ1-1; perhaps TRBD1 as D (6 bases). The germline V and J ends were trimmed by 4 bases and 1 base, with 13 bases remaining between them. Germline V gene sequence: CDR1 LNHDA, CDR2 SQIVND (reference sequence). The CDR3 has 15 residues. The CDR3 loop reads CASSSQGRGNTEAFF. The CDR3 DNA follows: TGTGCCAGTAGTAGCCAGGGGCGCGGGAACACTGAAGCTTTCTTT.

This rearrangement joins TRBV24-1 to TRBJ2-1, with a tentative D call TRBD2 (6 bases). Trimming took off 2 bases at V and 6 bases at J, with 13 bases between the two ends. CDR1 is KGHDR, CDR2 SFDVKD, per germline. The CDR3 has 15 residues. The CDR3 region has the DNA TGTGCCACCAGTGATTGGGGTGCGGGGCTCAATGAGCAGTTCTTC. It encodes CATSDWGAGLNEQFF.

Here the CDR3 DNA reads TGTGCCAGCAGTGTTCCGGGACAGGGTAATGAAAAACTGTTTTTT. Amino acids: CASSVPGQGNEKLFF. V and J are TRBV2 and TRBJ1-4, with 9 bases matching TRBD1. CDR1 and CDR2 (germline): SNHLY, FYNNEI. After removal of 4 bases from V and 4 bases from J, the junction contained 4 bases not matched to a gene. The CDR3 sequence is 15 residues long.

This clonotype was seen at least ten times. V usage is TRBV10-1 and J usage is TRBJ2-1; 9 nucleotides align to TRBD1. Germline V gene data show CDR1 as WNHNN and CDR2 as SYGVQD (reference sequence). Germline trimming cut 2 bases from V and 9 bases from J; bases unmatched to any gene: 2. The CDR3 is 13 amino acids. CDR3 protein: CASSETGGGEQFF. CDR3 in DNA: TGCGCCAGCAGTGAGACAGGGGGCGGTGAGCAGTTCTTC.

This clonotype showed up many times. The chain uses TRBV18 and TRBJ2-5, with D perhaps TRBD1 (5 bases). The CDR3 extends over 15 amino acids. Per the germline V gene, CDR1 is KGHSH and CDR2 is LQKENI. V dropped 3 bases and J dropped 1 base, with 12 bases sitting between them. This CDR3 reads CASSPAGSSQETQYF. In DNA, the CDR3 is TGTGCCAGCTCACCGGCAGGGTCATCCCAAGAGACCCAGTACTTC.

This clonotype was recorded at least ten times. The gene calls are TRBV7-6 and TRBJ2-1; 7 nucleotides match TRBD2. The CDR3 sequence is 15 residues long. V shed 9 bases and J 3 bases; nucleotides not matched to a gene: 11. Germline loops: CDR1 SGHVS, CDR2 FNYEAQ. The CDR3 sequence: CASKLSGVGYNEQFF. In DNA form, the CDR3 reads TGTGCCAGTAAACTAAGCGGGGTCGGCTACAATGAGCAGTTCTTC.